Below are 18 T cell receptor beta chains sequenced from a single sample in a study of blood T cells in healthy people across ages. It was with a sample-barcoded 5' primer and a J-beta primer mix that a second PCR of about 6 to 12 cycles was run. TCRdb re-called the 5' RACE reads with MiXCR, one entry per CDR3 protein. Among about 580,000 distinct CDR3 sequences, less than 60% were seen once, and the ten largest hold under 30%. Sequenced input: blood. Receptors were obtained from a man aged 80 or over in good health.

This clonotype showed up just once. CDR3 DNA: TGTGCCAGCACCCGCAGAAGTGAAGCTTTCTTT. This codes for CASTRRSEAFF. The V call is TRBV6-2 or TRBV6-3, the J call TRBJ1-1; D is uncertain. The V end lost 7 bases, the J end lost 7 bases, and 10 bases lay between the germline ends. In germline, CDR1 is MNHEY, CDR2 SVGEGT. The CDR3 runs to 11 residues.

The chain uses TRBV6-5 and TRBJ1-2; the D gene is possibly TRBD1 (6 bases). Germline assignment: CDR1 MNHEY and CDR2 SVGAGI. The CDR3 contains 14 residues. The V end was cut by 2 bases, the J end by 4 bases, with 11 bases between. The CDR3 sequence is CASSYDGGFYGYTF. DNA for the CDR3: TGTGCCAGCAGTTACGATGGGGGCTTCTATGGCTACACCTTC.

Many counts were recorded for this clonotype. The chain is built from TRBV6-6 and TRBJ2-3; 10 bases map to TRBD1. The germline V gene has CDR1 MNHNY and CDR2 SVGAGI (reference sequence). V trimming: 2 bases; J trimming: 8 bases; junction bases outside the gene matches: 10. The CDR3 totals 16 residues. CDR3 sequence: CASSYPRQGAGVTQYF. The CDR3 coding sequence is TGTGCCAGCAGTTACCCGCGACAGGGGGCGGGAGTTACGCAGTATTTT.

The chain employs TRBV7-2 and TRBJ1-1, with 7 positions matching TRBD1. V trimming: 1 base; J trimming: 0 bases; junction bases outside the gene matches: 5. The CDR3 runs to 16 residues. From germline, CDR1 is SGHTA and CDR2 FQGNSA. DNA of the CDR3: TGTGCCAGCAGCTTAGGGGCTGGGACAGTGAACACTGAAGCTTTCTTT. Translated: CASSLGAGTVNTEAFF.

This clonotype was detected a few times. CDR3 sequence reads: CASSLVAGISYEQYF. The CDR3, as DNA: TGCGCCAGCAGCTTGGTGGCAGGAATCTCCTACGAGCAGTACTTC. This chain connects TRBV5-1 to TRBJ2-7; D gene unclear. Germline CDR1 is SGHRS and CDR2 is YFSETQ. This CDR3 spans 15 amino acids. The V end lost 0 bases, the J end lost 0 bases, and 10 bases lay between the germline ends.

This clonotype was recorded a few times. V gene TRBV20-1 combines with J gene TRBJ1-5, with a tentative D call TRBD1 (6 bases). The V end lost 6 bases, the J end lost 6 bases, and 21 bases lay between the germline ends. The CDR3 has 15 amino acids. Germline loops: CDR1 DFQATT, CDR2 SNEGSKA (reference sequence). The CDR3 loop is CSAKGGRDGAQPQHF. DNA for the CDR3: TGCAGTGCCAAGGGGGGCAGGGATGGGGCTCAGCCCCAGCATTTT.

This sequence joins TRBV7-2 and TRBJ2-5; 8 nucleotides align to TRBD2. The tail of the sequence fits TRBJ2-7 better, so the J call may be wrong. The CDR3 sequence is 15 residues long. Per the germline V gene, CDR1 is SGHTA and CDR2 is FQGNSA. The CDR3 region is CASSAQRGHHVEQYF. The CDR3 coding sequence is TGTGCCAGCAGCGCGCAGCGGGGGCATCACGTCGAGCAGTACTTC.

In its sample, this clonotype was seen many times. The CDR3 sequence: CASSLGLGLGEQYF. CDR3 bases: TGTGCCAGCAGCTTAGGTTTAGGCCTTGGCGAGCAGTACTTC. This chain joins TRBV7-2 and TRBJ2-7; D unresolved. In germline, CDR1 is SGHTA, CDR2 FQGNSA. The CDR3 sequence is 14 residues long. Between the trimmed V and J ends, which lost 1 base and 6 bases, there was a span of 13 bases. Complete variable domain (other parts from reference TRBV7-2 and TRBJ2-7): GAGVSQSPSNKVTEKGKDVELRCDPISGHTALYWYRQSLGQGLEFLIYFQGNSAPDKSGLPSDRFSAERTGGSVSTLTIQRTQQEDSAVYLCASSLGLGLGEQYFGPGTRLTVT.

This chain links TRBV7-8 with TRBJ2-6; perhaps TRBD2 as D (5 bases). The ends were cut back, 3 bases at V and 5 bases at J, with 11 bases in the middle. The CDR3 loop spans 15 amino acids. The germline gives CDR1 SGHVS, CDR2 FQNEAQ. The DNA of the CDR3 is TGTGCCAGCAGCTTGGCGCGGGTCTGGGCCAACGTCCTGACTTTC. This gives the protein CASSLARVWANVLTF.

This clonotype has more than one count but fewer than ten. The chain couples TRBV6-5 to TRBJ2-4; 10 nucleotides line up with TRBD1. Gene TRBJ2-7 matches the end of the DNA better, so the J call may be wrong. Germline V CDR1 and CDR2: MNHEY, SVGAGI. The CDR3 is 15 amino acids. The CDR3 nucleotides read TGTGCCAGCAGTCCGGGACAGGGGAGCTCGTACGAGCAGTACTTC. Its protein is CASSPGQGSSYEQYF.

J is TRBJ2-1 and V is TRBV6-2 or TRBV6-3, with D possibly TRBD2 on 5 matching bases. Germline V gene data show CDR1 as MNHEY and CDR2 as SVGEGT. This CDR3 spans 15 amino acids. Trimming removed 3 bases at V and 5 bases at J, with 14 bases between. CDR3 amino acids: CASSYGGSVNNEQFF. The DNA for the CDR3 is TGTGCCAGCAGTTATGGAGGATCGGTGAACAATGAGCAGTTCTTC.

The rearrangement joins TRBV5-1 to TRBJ2-1; D is uncertain. The germline V and J ends were trimmed by 5 bases and 3 bases, with 9 bases remaining between them. The CDR3 has 13 amino acids. CDR1 is SGHRS, CDR2 YFSETQ, per germline. In DNA, the CDR3 is TGCGCCAGCAGGCTAGAAGACTACAATGAGCAGTTCTTC. This sequence encodes CASRLEDYNEQFF.

This clonotype has more than one count but fewer than ten. The chain has TRBV29-1 and TRBJ2-3; 8 bases match TRBD2. Germline V lookup: CDR1 SQVTM, CDR2 ANQGSEA. With 6 bases clipped from V and 4 bases from J, the junction kept 9 bases outside the gene matches. CDR3 length equals 14 residues. Here the CDR3 reads CSVPRRGVADTQYF. The CDR3, as DNA: TGCAGCGTACCTCGGCGGGGGGTGGCAGATACGCAGTATTTT.

This chain connects TRBV9 to TRBJ1-1; 8 positions match TRBD1. Germline V gives CDR1 SGDLS, CDR2 YYNGEE. The length of the CDR3 is 15 residues. The trim removed 4 bases at V and 0 bases at J, leaving 5 bases unmatched. In DNA, the CDR3 is TGTGCCAGCAGCCCTGAGACAGGGGTGAACACTGAAGCTTTCTTT. Translation: CASSPETGVNTEAFF. Combining the CDR3 with reference TRBV9 and TRBJ1-1 gives the whole variable domain DSGVTQTPKHLITATGQRVTLRCSPRSGDLSVYWYQQSLDQGLQFLIQYYNGEERAKGNILERFSAQQFPDLHSELNLSSLELGDSALYFCASSPETGVNTEAFFGQGTRLTVV.

The chain joins TRBV7-8 to TRBJ1-5; 7 bases are a match to TRBD1. The ends lost 5 bases at V and 3 bases at J; junction bases unmatched: 4. Germline V lookup: CDR1 SGHVS, CDR2 FQNEAQ. This CDR3 has 14 residues. The CDR3 reads CASSEGTVNQPQHF. DNA for the CDR3: TGTGCCAGCAGCGAAGGGACAGTCAATCAGCCCCAGCATTTT.

This clonotype was recorded a few times. CDR3 nucleotide sequence: TGCGCCAGCAGCCCCGACCTGGGGACTGAAGCTTTCTTT. Translated, it gives CASSPDLGTEAFF. J is TRBJ1-1 and V is TRBV5-1; D is unclear. Per germline, CDR1 SGHRS and CDR2 YFSETQ. V was shortened by 4 bases and J by 5 bases, with 12 bases between the two germline ends. The CDR3 contains 13 residues.

This clonotype was counted only a few times. The chain has TRBV20-1 and TRBJ2-5; 10 nucleotides align to TRBD2. Germline trimming cut 6 bases from V and 5 bases from J; bases unmatched to any gene: 6. The CDR3 length is 13 residues. CDR1 DFQATT and CDR2 SNEGSKA come from the germline V gene (reference sequence). The CDR3 protein is CSAEREGGETQYF. The CDR3 coding sequence is TGCAGTGCCGAGCGGGAGGGGGGCGAGACCCAGTACTTC.

CDR3 in DNA: TGTGCCAGCAGCCGCGGGACCTTCTACGAGCAGTACTTC. It encodes CASSRGTFYEQYF. This chain joins TRBV28 and TRBJ2-7, with D maybe TRBD2 (6 bases). In germline, CDR1 is MDHEN, CDR2 SYDVKM. V shed 6 bases and J shed 3 bases, with 12 bases lying between them. This CDR3 contains 13 residues.